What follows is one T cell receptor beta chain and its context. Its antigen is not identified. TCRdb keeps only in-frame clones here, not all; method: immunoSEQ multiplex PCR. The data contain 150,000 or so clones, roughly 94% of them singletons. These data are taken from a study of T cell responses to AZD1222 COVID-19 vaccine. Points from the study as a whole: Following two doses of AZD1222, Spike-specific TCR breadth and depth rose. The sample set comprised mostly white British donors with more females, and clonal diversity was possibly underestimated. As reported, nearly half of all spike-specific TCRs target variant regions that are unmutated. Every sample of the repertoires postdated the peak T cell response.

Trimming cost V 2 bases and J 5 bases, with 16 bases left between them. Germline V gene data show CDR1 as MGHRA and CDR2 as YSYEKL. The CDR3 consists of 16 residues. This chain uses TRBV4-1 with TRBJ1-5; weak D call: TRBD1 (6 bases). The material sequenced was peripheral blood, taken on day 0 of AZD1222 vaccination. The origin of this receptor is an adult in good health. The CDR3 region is CASSQPLRGTDQPQHF. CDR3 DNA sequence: TGCGCCAGCAGCCAACCCCTAAGGGGGACCGATCAGCCCCAGCATTTT.